The present entry profiles one T cell receptor (beta chain) with its context. This clone appeared a single time. Its antigen remains unidentified. No much larger clone is present one base from it, and per-base qualities are unavailable. The data were obtained in a study of early stage breast cancer tumors (TCRdb year 2017). Regarding the complete study: Of the approximately 15 invasive breast tumors, eleven to twelve were found to be estrogen receptor-positive, progesterone receptor-positive and HER2-negative. Of the roughly twelve ER+/PR+/HER2- tumors, eight were classified as invasive ductal carcinomas and four as invasive lobular carcinomas. A total of around 3 million templates, representing about 1.1 million unique clonotypes, were detected across all samples. The average read coverage per sample was around 10-fold.

Two independent genomic DNA replicates were amplified for each sample, with around 0.5 ug used for blood and approximately 1.5 ug for tumor or normal breast. Following the manufacturer's instructions, the ImmunoSeq Intro kit was used to carry out TCRB sequencing on genomic DNA. Multiplex PCR ran around 29 cycles with proprietary primers and spike-in control sequences for absolute quantification. Single-end 150-bp reads were used to sequence an 87-bp fragment covering the CDR3 and the flanking V and J genes. Seven samples, with two replicates for each sample, were multiplexed per lane of an Illumina MiSeq using version 3.0 chemistry. In the source study's methods: Raw data were processed with the vendor's proprietary pipeline, and both replicates were merged into a single result per sample. Clonotypes were defined as productive rearrangements sharing the V-gene family, CDR3 amino acid sequence and J-gene segment. Clonality was calculated as 1 minus the normalized Shannon entropy (Pielou evenness) of TCRB abundances. T cell density was estimated as total templates divided by the number of input cells, with the number of input cells inferred from the DNA input amount. Recon, run with its default parameters, was used to estimate overall repertoire diversity and clonality. A clonotype was considered tumor-enriched if its abundance in tumor exceeded 0.1% and was at least 32-fold higher than its abundance in normal breast. In its TCRdb copy, this immuneACCESS table keeps in-frame sequences only and misses some clones. Where compared with another copy, unresolved V genes explain less than half of these, and the others have no known cause. The V and J calls and clone size are taken from that table; D and trimming were inferred from the DNA. This sample comprises about 6,500 clones, roughly three fifths of them detected only once. The ten biggest clones cover roughly 14% of the sample.

Adjacent normal breast tissue was collected about 2-4.5 cm away from the tumor, rinsed in PBS and stored in prechilled RNAlater. Because normal breast tissue has high lipid content and low cell density, about 90-340 mg of normal breast tissue was often needed to obtain enough DNA. The study profiled bulk TCR beta-chain repertoires in matched peripheral blood, tumor and adjacent normal breast tissue taken from about 15 patients with early-stage breast cancer. The Qiagen AllPrep DNA/RNA Mini kit was used for genomic DNA extraction. Broader findings and caveats from the paper: Repertoires from blood and normal breast were more alike than repertoires from blood and tumor, and in about 85% of the 16 patients, comparing each tissue with blood separated tumor from normal. Compared with adjacent normal breast tissue, tumors had higher clonality and around 2.5-fold greater T cell density. Enriched TCRB sequences shared across patients were found to be mostly commonly generated sequences that were unlikely to play an important role in the tumor microenvironment. Analysis by tumor subtype was prevented by the small cohort size. Bulk genomic DNA sequencing of unsorted cells missed chain pairing and functional markers such as CD4, CD8 and FOXP3.

Trimmed from V: 5 bases; trimmed from J: 5 bases; junction bases lacking a gene match: 5. As encoded in the germline V gene, CDR1 is SGHAT while CDR2 is FQNNGV. Including cysteine and phenylalanine, the CDR3 has 14 amino acids. Of the read, only the CDR3 DNA is kept; its 42 bases are in frame from base 1. Sequences were obtained from normal breast tissue next to the tumor. The source of this sequence is a person in their fifties with breast cancer. Recombination linked TRBV11-2 to TRBJ1-4; 7 bases in the middle match TRBD1. The CDR3 protein: CASSRQGGNEKLFF. The nucleotide sequence is given as TGTGCCAGCAGCCGACAGGGTGGGAATGAAAAACTGTTTTTT.